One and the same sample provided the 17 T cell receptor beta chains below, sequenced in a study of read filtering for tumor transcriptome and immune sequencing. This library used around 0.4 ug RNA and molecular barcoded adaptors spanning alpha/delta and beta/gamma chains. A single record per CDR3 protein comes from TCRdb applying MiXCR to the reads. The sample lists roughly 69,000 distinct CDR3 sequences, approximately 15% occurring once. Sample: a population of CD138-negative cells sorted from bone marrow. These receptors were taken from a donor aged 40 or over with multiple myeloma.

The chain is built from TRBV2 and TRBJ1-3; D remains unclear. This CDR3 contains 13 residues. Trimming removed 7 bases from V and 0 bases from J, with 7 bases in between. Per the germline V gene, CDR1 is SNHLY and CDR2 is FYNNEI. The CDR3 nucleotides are TGTGCCAGCATGAGGGACTCTGGAAACACCATATATTTT. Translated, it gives CASMRDSGNTIYF.

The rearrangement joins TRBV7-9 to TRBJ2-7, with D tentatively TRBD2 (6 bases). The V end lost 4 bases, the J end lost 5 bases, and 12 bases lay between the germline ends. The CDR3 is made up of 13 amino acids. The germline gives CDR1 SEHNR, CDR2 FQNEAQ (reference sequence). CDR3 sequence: CASSWEGGDEQYF. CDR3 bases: TGTGCCAGCAGCTGGGAAGGAGGGGACGAGCAGTACTTC.

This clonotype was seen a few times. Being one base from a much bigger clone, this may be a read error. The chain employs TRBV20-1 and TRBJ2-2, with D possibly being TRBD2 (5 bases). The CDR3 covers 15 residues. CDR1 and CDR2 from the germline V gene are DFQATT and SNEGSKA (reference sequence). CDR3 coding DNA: TGCAGTGCTAGAGATAGCAGGACGAACACCGGGGAGCTGGTTTTT. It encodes CSARDSRTNTGELVF.

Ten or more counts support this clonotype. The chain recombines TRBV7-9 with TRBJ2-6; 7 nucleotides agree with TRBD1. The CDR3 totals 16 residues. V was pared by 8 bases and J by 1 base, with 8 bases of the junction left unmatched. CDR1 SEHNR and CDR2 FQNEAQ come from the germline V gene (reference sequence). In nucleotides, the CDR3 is TGTGCCAGCGGCCGACAGGGACGTTCTGGGGCCAACGTCCTGACTTTC. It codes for CASGRQGRSGANVLTF.

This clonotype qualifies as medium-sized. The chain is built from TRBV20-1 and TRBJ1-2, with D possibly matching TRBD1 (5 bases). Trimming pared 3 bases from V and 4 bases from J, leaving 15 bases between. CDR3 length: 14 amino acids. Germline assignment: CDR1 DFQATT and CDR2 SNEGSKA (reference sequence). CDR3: CSASPLGGFYGYTF. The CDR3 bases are TGCAGTGCTAGCCCCCTTGGGGGGTTCTATGGCTACACCTTC.

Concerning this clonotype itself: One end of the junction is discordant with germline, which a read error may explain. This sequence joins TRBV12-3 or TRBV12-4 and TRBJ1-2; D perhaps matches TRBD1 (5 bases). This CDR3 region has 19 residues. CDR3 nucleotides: TGTGCCAGCAGTTTATGGGACTCTGCGGGGACCTATCAATCCTATGGCTACGCCTTC. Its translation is CASSLWDSAGTYQSYGYAF.

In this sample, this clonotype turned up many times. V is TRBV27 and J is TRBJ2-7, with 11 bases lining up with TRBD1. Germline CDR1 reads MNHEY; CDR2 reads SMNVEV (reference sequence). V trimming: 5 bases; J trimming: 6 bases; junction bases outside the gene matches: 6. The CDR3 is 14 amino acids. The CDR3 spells CASSPGQGGGEQYF. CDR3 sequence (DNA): TGTGCCAGCAGTCCGGGACAGGGGGGGGGCGAGCAGTACTTC.

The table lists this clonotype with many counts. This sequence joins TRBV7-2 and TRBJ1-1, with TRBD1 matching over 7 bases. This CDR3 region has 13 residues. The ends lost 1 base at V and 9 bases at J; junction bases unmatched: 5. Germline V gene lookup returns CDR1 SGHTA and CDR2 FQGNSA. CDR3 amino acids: CASSLGTGSKAFF. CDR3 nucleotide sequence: TGTGCCAGCAGCTTAGGGACAGGCTCTAAAGCTTTCTTT.

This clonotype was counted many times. CDR3 region: CASNGQRTDTQYF. CDR3 nucleotides: TGTGCCAGCAACGGACAGCGCACAGATACGCAGTATTTT. The chain carries TRBV2 and TRBJ2-3; perhaps TRBD1 as D (6 bases). CDR3 length: 13 residues. V gave up 7 bases and J gave up 1 base, with 9 bases separating them. Per the germline V gene, CDR1 is SNHLY and CDR2 is FYNNEI.

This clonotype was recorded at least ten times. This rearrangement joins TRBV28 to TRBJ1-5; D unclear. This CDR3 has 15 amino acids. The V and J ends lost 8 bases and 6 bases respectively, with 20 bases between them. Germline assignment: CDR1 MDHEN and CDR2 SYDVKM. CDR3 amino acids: CASRLSTLYGQPQHF. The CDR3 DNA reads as TGTGCCAGCCGCCTGAGCACCTTATATGGTCAGCCCCAGCATTTT.

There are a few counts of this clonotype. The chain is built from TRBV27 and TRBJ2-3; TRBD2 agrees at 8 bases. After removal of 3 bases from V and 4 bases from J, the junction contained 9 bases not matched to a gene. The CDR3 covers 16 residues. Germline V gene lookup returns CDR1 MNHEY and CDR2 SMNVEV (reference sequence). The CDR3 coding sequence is TGTGCCAGCAGTTTCCTGCCTAGCGGGTTGTCAGATACGCAGTATTTT. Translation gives CASSFLPSGLSDTQYF.

The DNA of the CDR3 is TGTGCCAGCAGCGAAGGGACAGGTACTAGCACAGATACGCAGTATTTT. It yields the protein CASSEGTGTSTDTQYF. The J gene is TRBJ2-3, the V gene TRBV7-9, with TRBD1 matching over 8 bases. The germline V gene encodes CDR1 SEHNR and CDR2 FQNEAQ (reference sequence). The V segment lost 5 bases and the J segment 0 bases; nucleotides outside the gene matches: 7. The CDR3 contains 16 residues.

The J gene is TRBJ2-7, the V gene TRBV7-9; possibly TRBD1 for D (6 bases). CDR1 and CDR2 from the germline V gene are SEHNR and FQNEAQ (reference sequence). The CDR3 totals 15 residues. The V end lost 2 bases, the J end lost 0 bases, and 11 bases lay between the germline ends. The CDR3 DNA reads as TGTGCCAGCAGCTTAACCCGGGACAACTCCTACGAGCAGTACTTC. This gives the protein CASSLTRDNSYEQYF. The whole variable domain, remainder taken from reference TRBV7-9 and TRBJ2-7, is DTGVSQNPRHKITKRGQNVTFRCDPISEHNRLYWYRQTLGQGPEFLTYFQNEAQLEKSRLLSDRFSAERPKGSFSTLEIQRTEQGDSAMYLCASSLTRDNSYEQYFGPGTRLTVT.

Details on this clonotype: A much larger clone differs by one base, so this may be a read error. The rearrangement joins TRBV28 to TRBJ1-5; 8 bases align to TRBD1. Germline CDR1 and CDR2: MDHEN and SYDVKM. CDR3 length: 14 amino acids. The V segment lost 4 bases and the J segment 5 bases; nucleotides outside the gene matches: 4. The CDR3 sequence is CASSSSGGHQPQHF. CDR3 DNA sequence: TGTGCCAGCAGTTCCTCAGGGGGCCATCAGCCCCAGCATTTT. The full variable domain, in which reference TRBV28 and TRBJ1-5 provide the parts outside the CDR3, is DVKVTQSSRYLVKRTGEKVFLECVQDMDHENMFWYRQDPGLGLRLIYFSYDVKMKEKGDIPEGYSVSREKKERFSLILESASTNQTSMYLCASSSSGGHQPQHFGDGTRLSIL.

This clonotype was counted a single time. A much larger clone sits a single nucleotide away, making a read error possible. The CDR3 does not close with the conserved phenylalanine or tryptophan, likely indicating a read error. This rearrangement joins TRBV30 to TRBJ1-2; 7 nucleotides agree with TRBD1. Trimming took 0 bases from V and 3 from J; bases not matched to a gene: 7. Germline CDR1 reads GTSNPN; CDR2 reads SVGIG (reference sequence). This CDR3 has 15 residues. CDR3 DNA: TGTGCCTGGAGTGTACGTTTAGGGGGCGACTATGGCTACACCTTG. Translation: CAWSVRLGGDYGYTL.

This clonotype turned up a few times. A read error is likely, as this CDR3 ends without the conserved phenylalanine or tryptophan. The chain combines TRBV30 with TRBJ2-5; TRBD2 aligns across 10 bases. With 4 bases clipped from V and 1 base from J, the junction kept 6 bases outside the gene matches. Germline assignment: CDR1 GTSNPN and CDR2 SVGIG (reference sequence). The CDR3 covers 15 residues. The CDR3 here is CAWMGLAGAQETQYS. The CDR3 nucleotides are TGTGCCTGGATGGGTCTAGCGGGGGCCCAAGAGACCCAGTACTCC.

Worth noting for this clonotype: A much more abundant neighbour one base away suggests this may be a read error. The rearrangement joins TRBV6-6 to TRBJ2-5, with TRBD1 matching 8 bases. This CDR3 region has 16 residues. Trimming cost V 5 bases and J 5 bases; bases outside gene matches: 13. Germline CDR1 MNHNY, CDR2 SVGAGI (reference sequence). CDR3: CASSHDVQGAGETQYF. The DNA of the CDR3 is TGTGCCAGCAGTCATGATGTTCAGGGGGCGGGGGAGACCCAGTACTTC.